This T cell receptor (beta chain) was found in a study of OX40 agonist ivuxolimab in advanced cancers. Looked up from germline, CDR1 is SGHDN and CDR2 is FVKESK. V shed 4 bases and J shed 6 bases, with 13 bases lying between them. CDR3 size: 13 residues. The protocol was immunoSEQ multiplex PCR, while the TCRdb copy is restricted to in-frame clones and leaves out a portion. The sample lists roughly 32,000 clones; more than 70% were seen once. This chain connects TRBV14 to TRBJ2-7; D gene ambiguous. The receptor comes from an adult with an advanced solid tumor such as melanoma, head and neck, liver or kidney cancer. Here the sequenced sample was CD4+ or CD8+ T cells sorted from blood, taken in a trial of the OX40 agonist ivuxolimab. CDR3 sequence: CASSLSPRSEQYF. In nucleotides, the CDR3 is TGTGCCAGCAGCCTAAGTCCTAGGAGCGAGCAGTACTTC.